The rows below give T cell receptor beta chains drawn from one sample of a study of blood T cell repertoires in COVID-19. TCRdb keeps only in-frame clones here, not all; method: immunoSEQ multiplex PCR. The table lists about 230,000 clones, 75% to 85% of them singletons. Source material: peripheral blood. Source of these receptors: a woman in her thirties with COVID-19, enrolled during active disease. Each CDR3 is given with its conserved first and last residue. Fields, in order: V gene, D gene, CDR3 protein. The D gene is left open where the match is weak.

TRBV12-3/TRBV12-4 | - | CASTLTGSTEAFF
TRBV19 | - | CASRQGGFGELFF
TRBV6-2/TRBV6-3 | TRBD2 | CASSYLGLAGYEQYF
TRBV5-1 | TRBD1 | CASSRGQGSYEQYF
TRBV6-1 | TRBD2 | CASSELAGGQETQYF
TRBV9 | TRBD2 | CASSVGSGADNEQFF
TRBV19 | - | CASSIQSNQPQHF
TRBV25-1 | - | CASSESGRGVPQETQYF
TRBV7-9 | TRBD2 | CASSSPAGAGTDTQYF
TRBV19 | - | CASRFREAEKAFF
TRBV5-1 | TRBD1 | CASSFRTGPYGYTF
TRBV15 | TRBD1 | CATSRDGTGPTQYF
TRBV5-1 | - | CASSVLNRGNSPLHF
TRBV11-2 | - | CASSFEGAGYEQYF
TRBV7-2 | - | CASSRTLQETQYF
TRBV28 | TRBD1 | CASSPLGRGRGLYGYTF